This T cell receptor (beta chain) was found in a study of T-cell reconstitution after alpha-beta-depleted transplantation in children. Worth noting for this clonotype: The antigen is undetermined. Since a much larger clone is just one base distant, this may be a read error.

Germline V gene sequence: CDR1 DFQATT, CDR2 SNEGSKA (reference sequence). This CDR3 has 14 amino acids. V gave up 3 bases and J gave up 7 bases; unmatched junction bases: 8. General observations from the study: When one year had passed after transplant, most T-cell counts and diversity came from newly produced T cells. Expanded graft clones numbering several hundred reportedly gave rise to alpha-beta T cells about two months after transplant. Surviving recipient cells, namely T cells and thymic progenitors, were the source of high day-60 TCRbeta diversity in some patients.

This sample's TCRbeta library carried unique molecular identifier barcodes. Via MiXCR, TCRdb re-called the PCR reads, giving one row per CDR3 protein. The top ten hold around 19% of the sample, which has about 90,000 distinct CDR3 sequences, about 16% seen once. The specimen comprised PBMCs, mostly from graft donor cells, sampled 180 days after TCRalphabeta/CD19-depleted stem cell transplant. The rearrangement uses TRBV20-1 and TRBJ1-5, with 8 bases lining up with TRBD1. This clonotype originated in a male patient between 2 and 10 years old who had a stem cell transplant for acute lymphoblastic leukemia, so the T cells may come from the graft donor. The CDR3 bases are TGCAGTGCTAGTGATAGAAGACAGGGGCAGCCCCAGCATTTT. Its translation: CSASDRRQGQPQHF.